This record covers a single TCR beta chain. Its specificity is unknown. Trimming removed 5 bases at V and 4 bases at J, with 13 bases between. The CDR3 is 14 amino acids. Germline loops: CDR1 SGHRS, CDR2 YFSETQ. The data were obtained in a study of cytotoxic CD8 clonotypes in ibrutinib-treated CLL. Depth targeted 1 in 200,000 to 1 in 1 million T cells, averaging 10x coverage per clonotype. Method: immunoSEQ multiplex PCR; TCRdb's copy keeps in-frame clones and lacks some. The table records 130,000 to 150,000 clones, around 90% of them present only once. Study outcomes and limitations: Clonality correlated strongly with circulating CD8+ T cells and exceeded age-matched healthy donors at baseline.

The chain carries TRBV5-1 and TRBJ2-1, with D possibly matching TRBD2 (6 bases). The specimen was PBMCs, collected after 12 months of ibrutinib treatment. This receptor was taken from a human donor with chronic lymphocytic leukemia. CDR3 DNA sequence: TGCGCCAGCAGTGAGGACTACGGTTACAATGAGCAGTTCTTC. It yields the protein CASSEDYGYNEQFF.